This TCR beta chain originates from a study of tumor and adjacent non-tumor tissue in lung cancer. Turning to the study itself: Stage I to III disease affected roughly ten men and roughly 5 women aged about 30 to 85. General observations from the study: Compared with tumor, normal lung showed significantly lower TCR diversity.

As concerns this clonotype: Its target is unknown. One end of the junction fails to match germline, which may point to a read error.

TCRbeta libraries were built with three rounds of nested PCR, modified from ARM-PCR. TCRdb re-derived calls from the multiplex PCR reads in MiXCR, one entry per CDR3 protein. This sample has approximately 75,000 distinct CDR3 sequences, with under 80% found just once. This sample's RNA came from whole unsorted tissue. The CDR3 consists of 16 residues. CDR1 and CDR2 (germline): MNHEY, SVGEGT. The sample was lung tumor tissue. This receptor was obtained from a woman aged 50 to 65 with non-small cell lung cancer. The rearrangement uses TRBV6-2 or TRBV6-3 and TRBJ1-1; 10 bases map to TRBD1. As DNA, the CDR3 is TGTGCTAGCAGTTACGGGAGACAGGGGGCGGGCACTGAAGCTTTCTTT. This translates into CASSYGRQGAGTEAFF.